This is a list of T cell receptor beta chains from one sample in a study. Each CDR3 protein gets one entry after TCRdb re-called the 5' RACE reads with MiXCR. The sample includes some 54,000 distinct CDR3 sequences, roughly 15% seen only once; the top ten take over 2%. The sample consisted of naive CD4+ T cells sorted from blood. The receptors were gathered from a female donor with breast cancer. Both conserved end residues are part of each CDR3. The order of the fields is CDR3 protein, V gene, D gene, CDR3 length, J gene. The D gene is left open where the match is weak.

CDR3 protein: CASSFSVGTVSNEQFF; V gene: TRBV11-1; D gene: -; CDR3 length: 16; J gene: TRBJ2-1
CDR3 protein: CASSLHTDTQYF; V gene: TRBV7-2; D gene: -; CDR3 length: 12; J gene: TRBJ2-3
CDR3 protein: CASRSGNEQFF; V gene: TRBV6-5; D gene: -; CDR3 length: 11; J gene: TRBJ2-1
CDR3 protein: CASSPFRKASGNTIYF; V gene: TRBV13; D gene: -; CDR3 length: 16; J gene: TRBJ1-3
CDR3 protein: CAWSKGDRDNSPLHF; V gene: TRBV30; D gene: TRBD1; CDR3 length: 15; J gene: TRBJ1-6
CDR3 protein: CSASTGSNYGYTF; V gene: TRBV29-1; D gene: TRBD1; CDR3 length: 13; J gene: TRBJ1-2
CDR3 protein: CASSGQGTYEQYF; V gene: TRBV2; D gene: TRBD1; CDR3 length: 13; J gene: TRBJ2-7
CDR3 protein: CASSSGASGLSSYNEQFF; V gene: TRBV5-1; D gene: -; CDR3 length: 18; J gene: TRBJ2-1
CDR3 protein: CASSAHFGGGGTEAFF; V gene: TRBV9; D gene: -; CDR3 length: 16; J gene: TRBJ1-1
CDR3 protein: CASTGWYSQETQYF; V gene: TRBV7-2; D gene: -; CDR3 length: 14; J gene: TRBJ2-5
CDR3 protein: CASSLGAGTGENEQFF; V gene: TRBV28; D gene: TRBD2; CDR3 length: 16; J gene: TRBJ2-1
CDR3 protein: CAISARRSEEKLFF; V gene: TRBV10-3; D gene: -; CDR3 length: 14; J gene: TRBJ1-4
CDR3 protein: CASSVASGIPTYEQYF; V gene: TRBV9; D gene: TRBD2; CDR3 length: 16; J gene: TRBJ2-7
CDR3 protein: CSARDGLARDTQYF; V gene: TRBV20-1; D gene: -; CDR3 length: 14; J gene: TRBJ2-3
CDR3 protein: CASSDGTGVTEAFF; V gene: TRBV5-1; D gene: TRBD1; CDR3 length: 14; J gene: TRBJ1-1
CDR3 protein: CASSEVWDSSGNTIYF; V gene: TRBV6-1; D gene: TRBD1; CDR3 length: 16; J gene: TRBJ1-3
CDR3 protein: CASSLARLAGVSNTGELFF; V gene: TRBV7-8; D gene: TRBD2; CDR3 length: 19; J gene: TRBJ2-2
CDR3 protein: CASSGGLGTGELFF; V gene: TRBV5-1; D gene: -; CDR3 length: 14; J gene: TRBJ2-2
CDR3 protein: CASSFYLDNEQFF; V gene: TRBV7-2; D gene: -; CDR3 length: 13; J gene: TRBJ2-1
CDR3 protein: CAISDGTYEQYF; V gene: TRBV10-3; D gene: -; CDR3 length: 12; J gene: TRBJ2-7
CDR3 protein: CASSLDGTGPNEKLFF; V gene: TRBV5-1; D gene: TRBD1; CDR3 length: 16; J gene: TRBJ1-4
CDR3 protein: CASRDLLGSTDTQYF; V gene: TRBV6-1; D gene: -; CDR3 length: 15; J gene: TRBJ2-3
CDR3 protein: CASSRGVPPYEQYF; V gene: TRBV7-9; D gene: TRBD2; CDR3 length: 14; J gene: TRBJ2-7
CDR3 protein: CSARDLTRSGNTIYF; V gene: TRBV20-1; D gene: -; CDR3 length: 15; J gene: TRBJ1-3
CDR3 protein: CASSVWNSGANVLTF; V gene: TRBV9; D gene: -; CDR3 length: 15; J gene: TRBJ2-6
CDR3 protein: CASSPGGSGANNEQFF; V gene: TRBV12-3/TRBV12-4; D gene: -; CDR3 length: 16; J gene: TRBJ2-1
CDR3 protein: CASSPHTGNNEQLF; V gene: TRBV6-2/TRBV6-3; D gene: -; CDR3 length: 14; J gene: TRBJ2-1
CDR3 protein: CASIRRTEAFF; V gene: TRBV13; D gene: -; CDR3 length: 11; J gene: TRBJ1-1
CDR3 protein: CASSEGGTRLYEQYF; V gene: TRBV6-1; D gene: TRBD2; CDR3 length: 15; J gene: TRBJ2-7
CDR3 protein: CSAPGTGETSAFF; V gene: TRBV20-1; D gene: TRBD1; CDR3 length: 13; J gene: TRBJ1-1
CDR3 protein: CSVESSGESAFF; V gene: TRBV29-1; D gene: -; CDR3 length: 12; J gene: TRBJ1-1
CDR3 protein: CASSAGKRDTQYF; V gene: TRBV7-3; D gene: -; CDR3 length: 13; J gene: TRBJ2-3
CDR3 protein: CASKGEGRERFF; V gene: TRBV10-3; D gene: -; CDR3 length: 12; J gene: TRBJ2-1
CDR3 protein: CSASRAGSRTEAFF; V gene: TRBV20-1; D gene: -; CDR3 length: 14; J gene: TRBJ1-1
CDR3 protein: CASSERRRGLTYEQYF; V gene: TRBV7-9; D gene: -; CDR3 length: 16; J gene: TRBJ2-7
CDR3 protein: CASSQAGARGANVLTF; V gene: TRBV4-3; D gene: -; CDR3 length: 16; J gene: TRBJ2-6
CDR3 protein: CASSLDRRRGDEQYF; V gene: TRBV5-1; D gene: TRBD2; CDR3 length: 15; J gene: TRBJ2-7
CDR3 protein: CASSLGHLRGGQETQYF; V gene: TRBV5-1; D gene: -; CDR3 length: 17; J gene: TRBJ2-5